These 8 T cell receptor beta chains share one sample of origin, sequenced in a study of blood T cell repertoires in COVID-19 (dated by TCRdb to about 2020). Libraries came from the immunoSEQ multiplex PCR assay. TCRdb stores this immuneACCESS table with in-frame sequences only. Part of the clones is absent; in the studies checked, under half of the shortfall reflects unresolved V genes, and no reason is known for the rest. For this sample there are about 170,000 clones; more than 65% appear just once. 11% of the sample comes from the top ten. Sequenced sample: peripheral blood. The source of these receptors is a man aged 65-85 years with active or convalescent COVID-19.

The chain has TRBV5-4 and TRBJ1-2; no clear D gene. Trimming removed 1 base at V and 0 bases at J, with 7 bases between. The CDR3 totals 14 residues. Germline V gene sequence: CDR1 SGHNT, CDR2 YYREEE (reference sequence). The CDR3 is CASSLLLTNYGYTF. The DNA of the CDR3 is TGTGCCAGCAGCTTGCTACTTACTAACTATGGCTACACCTTC.

The DNA for the CDR3 is TGTGCCACCAGTAACACGCGGGAGAGTACAGATACGCAGTATTTT. It specifies CATSNTRESTDTQYF. The V gene is TRBV24-1, the J gene TRBJ2-3; 7 bases agree with TRBD2. Germline-derived CDR1 and CDR2 are KGHDR and SFDVKD. The V gene end was trimmed by 6 bases and the J gene end by 3 bases; junction bases not matched to a gene: 8. The CDR3 has 15 residues.

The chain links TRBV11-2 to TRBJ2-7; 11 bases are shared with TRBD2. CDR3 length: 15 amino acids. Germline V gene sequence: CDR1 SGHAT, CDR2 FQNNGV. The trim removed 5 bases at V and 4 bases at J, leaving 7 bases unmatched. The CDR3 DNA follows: TGTGCCAGCAGCACCGGGACTAGCGGAATTTACGAGCAGTACTTC. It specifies CASSTGTSGIYEQYF.

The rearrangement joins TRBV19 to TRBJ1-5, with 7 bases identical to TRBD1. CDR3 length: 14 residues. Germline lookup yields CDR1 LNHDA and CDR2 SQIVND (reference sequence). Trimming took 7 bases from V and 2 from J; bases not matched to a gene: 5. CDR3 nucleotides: TGTGCCAGTAATAGGGGGACAGGCAATCAGCCCCAGCATTTT. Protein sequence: CASNRGTGNQPQHF. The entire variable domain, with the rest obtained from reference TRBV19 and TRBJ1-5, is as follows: DGGITQSPKYLFRKEGQNVTLSCEQNLNHDAMYWYRQDPGQGLRLIYYSQIVNDFQKGDIAEGYSVSREKKESFPLTVTSAQKNPTAFYLCASNRGTGNQPQHFGDGTRLSIL.

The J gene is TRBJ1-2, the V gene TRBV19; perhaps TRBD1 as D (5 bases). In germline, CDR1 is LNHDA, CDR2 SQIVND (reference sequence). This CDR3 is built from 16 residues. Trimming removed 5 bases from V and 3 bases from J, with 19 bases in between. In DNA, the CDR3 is TGTGCCAGTAGTCCCTGGGGGATCGGGGGTGACTATGGCTACACCTTC. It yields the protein CASSPWGIGGDYGYTF.

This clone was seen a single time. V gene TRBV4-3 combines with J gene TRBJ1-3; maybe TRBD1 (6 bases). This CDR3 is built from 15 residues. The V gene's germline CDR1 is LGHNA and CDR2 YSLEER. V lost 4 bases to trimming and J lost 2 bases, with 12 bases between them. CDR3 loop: CASSLSGTTGNTIYF. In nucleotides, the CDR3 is TGCGCCAGCAGCCTTTCCGGGACAACTGGAAACACCATATATTTT.

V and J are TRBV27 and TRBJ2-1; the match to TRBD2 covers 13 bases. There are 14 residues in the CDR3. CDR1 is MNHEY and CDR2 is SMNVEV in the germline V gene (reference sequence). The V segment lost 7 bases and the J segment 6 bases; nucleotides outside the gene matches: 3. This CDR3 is CASTGTSGTNEQFF. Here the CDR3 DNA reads TGTGCCAGCACCGGGACTAGCGGGACCAATGAGCAGTTCTTC.

The CDR3 loop reads CASSQESRGSGELFF. In DNA, the CDR3 is TGCGCCAGCAGCCAAGAGTCCAGGGGATCCGGGGAGCTGTTTTTT. The genes are TRBV4-3 and TRBJ2-2, with a possible D match to TRBD1 (6 bases). The V gene's germline CDR1 is LGHNA and CDR2 YSLEER. The CDR3 runs 15 residues. Trimming stripped 0 bases from V and 6 bases from J, with 11 bases between.